A selection of T cell receptor beta chains follows, all from one sample in a study of sequential checkpoint blockade in melanoma. Data came from immunoSEQ multiplex PCR; TCRdb stores just in-frame clones and leaves some out. The repertoire holds some 10,000 clones, with more than 70% as singletons. Sequences were derived from CD8+ T cells sorted from blood (inferred from file names), sampled from a patient given nivolumab and ipilimumab in sequence. Receptor source: a human donor with melanoma. CDR3s include the opening cysteine and the closing phenylalanine or tryptophan. D genes are given only for firm matches. Clone size is shown for a subset of rows, as once, few, many or a class of expanded clone.

-	TRBV29-1	TRBD2	TRBJ2-1	CSVEGLAGSYNEQFF	TGCAGCGTTGAGGGCCTAGCGGGCTCCTACAATGAGCAGTTCTTC
-	TRBV7-9	-	TRBJ2-4	CASSSNAGTAPRRGQYF	TGTGCCAGCAGTTCCAACGCCGGGACAGCCCCCAGGAGGGGTCAGTACTTC
-	TRBV4-1	TRBD2	TRBJ2-5	CASSPRTSGLETQYF	TGCGCCAGCAGCCCCAGGACTAGCGGGCTTGAGACCCAGTACTTC
-	TRBV21-1	-	TRBJ1-1	CADTEAFF	TGCGCGGACACTGAAGCTTTCTTT
-	TRBV7-9	-	TRBJ1-1	CATYLLFEAFF	TGTGCCACCTACTTGTTATTCGAAGCTTTCTTT
once	TRBV15	TRBD2	TRBJ2-2	CATSSKLAGGPFGGELFF	TGTGCCACCAGCTCGAAGTTGGCGGGGGGGCCCTTCGGCGGGGAGCTGTTTTTT
-	TRBV4-1	-	TRBJ2-5	CASSQVESQETQYF	TGCGCCAGCAGCCAAGTGGAGTCCCAGGAGACCCAGTACTTC
-	TRBV7-9	-	TRBJ2-4	CASSLALGLAKNIQYF	TGTGCCAGCAGCTTAGCGTTGGGGCTAGCCAAAAACATTCAGTACTTC
-	TRBV7-9	TRBD2	TRBJ2-1	CASSLELRQREEGEQFF	TGTGCCAGCAGCTTAGAACTACGCCAGCGGGAGGAGGGTGAGCAGTTCTTC
-	TRBV7-9	-	TRBJ2-7	CASSHDDTYEQYF	TGTGCCAGCAGCCACGATGACACCTACGAGCAGTACTTC
-	TRBV13	TRBD2	TRBJ2-5	CASSSPTSGRGPSETQYF	TGTGCCAGCAGCTCCCCCACTAGCGGGAGAGGGCCATCAGAGACCCAGTACTTC
-	TRBV7-8	-	TRBJ2-1	CASSLAGQASNEQFF	TGTGCCAGCAGCCTAGCGGGACAGGCCTCCAATGAGCAGTTCTTC
-	TRBV9	TRBD1	TRBJ1-2	CASKPGQGFGYTF	TGTGCCAGCAAACCGGGACAGGGGTTTGGCTACACCTTC
-	TRBV4-2	-	TRBJ2-7	CASSQGGLAEQYF	TGTGCCAGCAGCCAGGGAGGCTTAGCCGAGCAGTACTTC
-	TRBV5-6	TRBD1	TRBJ2-2	CASSLDRGPGELFF	TGTGCCAGCAGCTTGGACAGGGGGCCCGGGGAGCTGTTTTTT
few	TRBV2	-	TRBJ2-1	CASRLTGGGGSSYNEQFF	TGTGCCAGCAGACTCACCGGGGGCGGGGGAAGCTCCTACAATGAGCAGTTCTTC
-	TRBV6-4	-	TRBJ2-1	CASAPSQVTNEQFF	TGTGCCAGCGCCCCTAGCCAAGTCACCAATGAGCAGTTCTTC
-	TRBV10-1	TRBD1	TRBJ2-5	CASSESGQGNQETQYF	TGCGCCAGCAGTGAGTCGGGACAGGGGAACCAAGAGACCCAGTACTTC
-	TRBV6-1	-	TRBJ2-7	CASSEIRGEQYF	TGTGCCAGCAGTGAAATCCGGGGCGAGCAGTACTTC
-	TRBV9	-	TRBJ1-2	CASSVEGVPNGYTF	TGTGCCAGCAGCGTAGAGGGGGTCCCAAATGGCTACACCTTC
-	TRBV19	-	TRBJ2-7	CASSMGGPYYEQYF	TGTGCCAGTAGTATGGGCGGGCCGTACTACGAGCAGTACTTC
few	TRBV7-9	TRBD1	TRBJ1-1	CASSWTGLNTEAFF	TGTGCCAGCAGCTGGACAGGGTTGAACACTGAAGCTTTCTTT
few	TRBV19	TRBD1	TRBJ1-3	CASADRERGNTIYF	TGTGCCAGTGCTGACAGGGAAAGAGGAAACACCATATATTTT
-	TRBV27	-	TRBJ1-5	CASKTGTPYSNQPQHF	TGTGCCAGCAAAACGGGGACACCCTATAGCAATCAGCCCCAGCATTTT
-	TRBV29-1	-	TRBJ2-5	CSVEEWEIAATETQYF	TGCAGCGTTGAAGAATGGGAGATTGCAGCGACCGAGACCCAGTACTTC
-	TRBV7-9	TRBD2	TRBJ2-1	CASSFPGTSGGYNEQFF	TGTGCCAGCAGCTTTCCCGGGACTAGCGGGGGATACAATGAGCAGTTCTTC
-	TRBV14	-	TRBJ1-3	CASSPLVGNTIYF	TGTGCCAGCAGCCCCTTAGTTGGAAACACCATATATTTT
-	TRBV19	-	TRBJ1-5	CASSGSNQPQHF	TGTGCCAGTAGCGGTAGCAATCAGCCCCAGCATTTT
-	TRBV28	-	TRBJ2-1	CASSLSFHNEQFF	TGTGCCAGCAGTTTATCATTCCACAATGAGCAGTTCTTC
-	TRBV27	-	TRBJ2-1	CASSSRGFSYNEQFF	TGTGCCAGCAGTTCCAGGGGTTTTTCCTACAATGAGCAGTTCTTC
-	TRBV29-1	TRBD1	TRBJ1-3	CSAALDRGFGNTIYF	TGCAGCGCCGCCCTCGACAGGGGATTTGGAAACACCATATATTTT
-	TRBV19	TRBD2	TRBJ2-1	CASTRGGYNEQFF	TGTGCCAGTACCCGGGGGGGCTACAATGAGCAGTTCTTC
-	TRBV6-1	TRBD2	TRBJ2-5	CASSELAGNQETQYF	TGTGCCAGCAGTGAACTAGCGGGAAACCAAGAGACCCAGTACTTC
-	TRBV5-1	TRBD1	TRBJ1-1	CASSVSTGWEGTEAFF	TGCGCCAGCAGTGTGTCGACAGGGTGGGAAGGCACTGAAGCTTTCTTT
-	TRBV6-1	-	TRBJ1-6	CASGPPGEYSPLHF	TGTGCCAGCGGCCCCCCCGGGGAATATTCACCCCTCCACTTT
-	TRBV2	-	TRBJ1-2	CASSYSPNYGYTF	TGTGCCAGCAGCTACTCCCCTAACTATGGCTACACCTTC
-	TRBV11-3	TRBD2	TRBJ2-7	CASSPPGGGTREQYF	TGTGCCAGCAGCCCCCCCGGCGGGGGAACTCGGGAGCAGTACTTC
-	TRBV7-9	-	TRBJ1-1	CASNPLARNTEAFF	TGTGCCAGCAACCCTCTGGCTCGAAACACTGAAGCTTTCTTT
once	TRBV11-2	TRBD2	TRBJ2-2	CASSLGLAGVELFF	TGTGCCAGCAGCTTAGGCCTAGCGGGAGTGGAGCTGTTTTTT
once	TRBV6-4	-	TRBJ1-1	CASSDDTGGTEAFF	TGTGCCAGCAGTGACGACACAGGTGGCACTGAAGCTTTCTTT
-	TRBV4-2	TRBD1	TRBJ2-7	CASSQEEGATNEQYF	TGTGCCAGCAGCCAAGAAGAGGGGGCAACAAACGAGCAGTACTTC
-	TRBV10-2	TRBD2	TRBJ2-1	CASSEGTSGYNEQFF	TGCGCCAGCAGTGAGGGGACTAGCGGTTACAATGAGCAGTTCTTC
once	TRBV6-5	-	TRBJ2-2	CASSYGTRGTGELFF	TGTGCCAGCAGTTACGGAACCAGGGGTACCGGGGAGCTGTTTTTT
-	TRBV6-4	-	TRBJ2-2	CASSDSPGGSTGELFF	TGTGCCAGCAGTGACTCGCCAGGGGGGAGCACCGGGGAGCTGTTTTTT
-	TRBV6-4	-	TRBJ2-3	CASSDDGSTDTQYF	TGTGCCAGCAGTGACGACGGGAGCACAGATACGCAGTATTTT